These 15 T cell receptor beta chains came from one sample sequenced in a study of blood T cell repertoires in COVID-19. Assay: immunoSEQ multiplex PCR; the TCRdb copy retains only in-frame clones and omits some. The sample has 250,000 to 300,000 clones; 70% to 90% are singletons. Sequences were obtained from PBMCs or T cells enriched from blood (not recorded which). The source of these receptors is an older woman in a cohort exposed to, infected with or recovered from COVID-19 (not recorded which).

The chain uses TRBV28 and TRBJ1-2, with 7 bases aligning to TRBD1. The CDR3 runs to 15 residues. With V trimmed by 3 bases and J by 5 bases, 9 bases remained unmatched. CDR1 is MDHEN, CDR2 SYDVKM, per germline. CDR3 sequence reads: CASSLASGTDYGYTF. As DNA, the CDR3 is TGTGCCAGCAGTTTGGCTTCCGGGACAGATTATGGCTACACCTTC.

The J gene is TRBJ2-7, the V gene TRBV9, with a weak D call TRBD1 (5 bases). Germline assignment: CDR1 SGDLS and CDR2 YYNGEE. This CDR3 has 13 amino acids. Trimming removed 7 bases from V and 0 bases from J, with 11 bases in between. CDR3 amino acids: CASGRTHSYEQYF. The CDR3 nucleotides are TGTGCCAGCGGGCGGACACACTCCTACGAGCAGTACTTC.

The chain joins TRBV15 to TRBJ2-1, with 12 bases fitting TRBD2. V shed 2 bases and J 7 bases; nucleotides not matched to a gene: 9. Germline loops: CDR1 LNHNV, CDR2 YYDKDF (reference sequence). The CDR3 runs to 17 residues. CDR3 loop: CATSRLLLAGGRNEQFF. CDR3 coding DNA: TGTGCCACCAGCAGATTGCTCCTAGCGGGAGGGAGGAATGAGCAGTTCTTC.

This rearrangement joins TRBV9 to TRBJ2-1; 10 bases align to TRBD1. The CDR3 runs 17 residues. The ends lost 4 bases at V and 4 bases at J; junction bases unmatched: 11. The V gene's germline CDR1 is SGDLS and CDR2 YYNGEE. CDR3 nucleotide sequence: TGTGCCAGCAGCTTCACCGGGACAGGGGCTCCATACAATGAGCAGTTCTTC. It encodes CASSFTGTGAPYNEQFF. The whole variable domain, filled in from reference TRBV9 and TRBJ2-1, reads DSGVTQTPKHLITATGQRVTLRCSPRSGDLSVYWYQQSLDQGLQFLIQYYNGEERAKGNILERFSAQQFPDLHSELNLSSLELGDSALYFCASSFTGTGAPYNEQFFGPGTRLTVL.

The genes are TRBV10-1 and TRBJ2-1; D is possibly TRBD1 (5 bases). Germline V CDR1 and CDR2: WNHNN, SYGVQD (reference sequence). This CDR3 contains 11 residues. With 11 bases removed from V and 5 bases from J, the gap between germline ends came to 10 bases. The CDR3 is CAVQGNNEQFF. The CDR3 region has the DNA TGCGCCGTTCAGGGTAACAATGAGCAGTTCTTC.

The chain joins TRBV6-5 to TRBJ1-2; the match to TRBD1 covers 11 bases. Unmatched junction bases numbered 5, after V lost 6 bases and J lost 8 bases. CDR1 and CDR2 from the germline V gene are MNHEY and SVGAGI. The CDR3 length is 13 residues. Here the CDR3 reads CASRSDRGLGYTF. In DNA form, the CDR3 reads TGTGCCAGCAGATCGGACAGGGGGCTCGGCTACACCTTC.

The chain employs TRBV30 and TRBJ2-7; a possible D gene is TRBD1 (5 bases). Germline-derived CDR1 and CDR2 are GTSNPN and SVGIG (reference sequence). V lost 3 bases, J lost 1 base, and 19 bases lay in between. The CDR3 contains 16 residues. CDR3 sequence (DNA): TGTGCCTGGAGAAAGGCCGGTGGGGCAGCATCCTACGAGCAGTACTTC. Its translation: CAWRKAGGAASYEQYF.

CDR3 coding DNA: TGTGCCAGCAGCGTACACAGGGGCGAGGGGTACGAGCAGTACTTC. It encodes CASSVHRGEGYEQYF. The chain has TRBV7-9 and TRBJ2-7, with TRBD1 matching over 7 bases. V shed 5 bases, J shed 4 bases, and the junction held 11 bases outside the gene matches. CDR1 and CDR2 from the germline V gene are SEHNR and FQNEAQ (reference sequence). The CDR3 covers 15 residues.

The V gene is TRBV9, the J gene TRBJ2-1; tentative D call: TRBD2 (6 bases). In germline, CDR1 is SGDLS, CDR2 YYNGEE. CDR3 length: 16 residues. Trimming pared 0 bases from V and 3 bases from J, leaving 13 bases between. The CDR3 DNA follows: TGTGCCAGCAGCGTAGGGAGTGGTAGCGGCTACAATGAGCAGTTCTTC. It translates to CASSVGSGSGYNEQFF. Full variable domain (missing parts from reference TRBV9 and TRBJ2-1): DSGVTQTPKHLITATGQRVTLRCSPRSGDLSVYWYQQSLDQGLQFLIQYYNGEERAKGNILERFSAQQFPDLHSELNLSSLELGDSALYFCASSVGSGSGYNEQFFGPGTRLTVL.

The chain is built from TRBV6-6 and TRBJ2-5; 11 positions agree with TRBD1. With 5 bases clipped from V and 5 bases from J, the junction kept 13 bases outside the gene matches. The CDR3 is 17 amino acids. Germline CDR1 MNHNY, CDR2 SVGAGI (reference sequence). The CDR3 nucleotides read TGTGCCAGCAGTCGGCGGACAGGACAGGGGGCGGGGGAGACCCAGTACTTC. It encodes CASSRRTGQGAGETQYF.

The chain has TRBV10-2 and TRBJ1-6; 9 bases align to TRBD1. The CDR3 runs 17 residues. The germline V gene encodes CDR1 WSHSY and CDR2 SAAADI. With V trimmed by 0 bases and J by 6 bases, 6 bases remained unmatched. In DNA, the CDR3 is TGCGCCAGCAGTGAGTCTTTGACAGGGGGTATTAATTCACCCCTCCACTTT. Translating it yields CASSESLTGGINSPLHF.

The rearrangement links TRBV28 to TRBJ2-7; 8 bases map to TRBD1. V lost 5 bases to trimming and J lost 9 bases; unmatched junction nucleotides: 15. Germline V gene lookup returns CDR1 MDHEN and CDR2 SYDVKM. The CDR3 has 15 amino acids. The CDR3: CASSPRDRYLRGQYF. The DNA of the CDR3 is TGTGCCAGCAGTCCCCGGGACAGGTACCTACGAGGGCAGTACTTC.

This clone was observed a handful of times. This chain links TRBV6-2 or TRBV6-3 with TRBJ1-1, with D unclear. Germline loops: CDR1 MNHEY, CDR2 SVGEGT. The CDR3 runs to 15 residues. V lost 6 bases, J lost 2 bases, and 16 bases lay in between. CDR3 protein: CASSRHDLGNTEAFF. The DNA of the CDR3 is TGTGCCAGCAGCCGCCACGACCTAGGTAACACTGAAGCTTTCTTT.

The chain couples TRBV24-1 to TRBJ2-2; D possibly corresponds to TRBD2 (5 bases). Between the trimmed V and J ends, which lost 7 bases and 1 base, there was a span of 9 bases. Germline V gives CDR1 KGHDR, CDR2 SFDVKD. The CDR3 covers 14 residues. The CDR3 reads CATRRAENTGELFF. CDR3 DNA: TGTGCCACCAGGAGGGCAGAGAACACCGGGGAGCTGTTTTTT.

In this sample, this clone turned up a few times. V gene TRBV19 combines with J gene TRBJ2-7; 8 bases align to TRBD2. CDR1 and CDR2 (germline): LNHDA, SQIVND (reference sequence). Germline trimming cut 7 bases from V and 2 bases from J; bases unmatched to any gene: 10. The CDR3 is 15 amino acids. The CDR3 loop is CASTPRGGLPYEQYF. The CDR3 DNA reads as TGTGCCAGTACCCCCCGGGGGGGCCTACCCTACGAGCAGTACTTC.